This TCR beta chain was obtained from a study of blood T cell repertoires in COVID-19. Looking at the study overall: T cells, B-cell-depleted T cells, or PBMCs supplied cDNA or gDNA.

Trimming cost V 10 bases and J 3 bases, with 13 bases left between them. The length of the CDR3 is 13 residues. Germline V gene data show CDR1 as ENHRY and CDR2 as SYGVKD. Per the study methods: Estimated nucleated cell counts came from reference gene primer amplification. Clones were read by immunoSEQ multiplex PCR, and TCRdb kept only the in-frame ones, dropping some. V and J calls and clone size are those listed in that table; D and trimming were worked out from the DNA. The table lists approximately 250,000 clones, around 84% of them singletons. V and J are TRBV10-3 and TRBJ1-3, with D perhaps matching TRBD1 (6 bases). The sample was peripheral blood. The TCR originated in a woman aged 40 to 50 who had recovered from COVID-19. CDR3 loop: CATVSGVGNTIYF. Here the CDR3 DNA reads TGTGCCACCGTGTCAGGGGTTGGAAACACCATATATTTT.